A single TCR beta chain is shown here with its context. Its antigen remains unknown. Assay used: immunoSEQ multiplex PCR; TCRdb lists only in-frame clones, some missing. The sample has 380,000 or so clones; about nine tenths are singletons. These data come from a study of Ad26.COV2.S vaccination and SARS-CoV-2 variants. Regarding the study as a whole: Reported findings describe substantial breadth in spike-specific CD8+ and CD4+ T cell responses following vaccination.

Treatment described: about 20 received Ad26.COV2.S at low or high dose, single or two shots; several received placebo; per-sample allocation not given. Sampling was performed 63 days after the first vaccine or placebo injection. In germline, CDR1 is SGHNT, CDR2 YYREEE (reference sequence). Trimming removed 3 bases from V and 2 bases from J, with 5 bases in between. CDR3 size: 13 residues. The sequencing here drew on peripheral blood, taken in a trial of Ad26.COV2.S vaccine versus placebo. This clonotype originated in a person between 18 and 65 years old who received the Ad26.COV2.S COVID-19 vaccine or a placebo. The chain joins TRBV5-4 to TRBJ2-2; unclear D gene. The CDR3 reads CASSSANTGELFF. The CDR3 DNA sequence: TGTGCCAGCAGCTCGGCTAACACCGGGGAGCTGTTTTTT.